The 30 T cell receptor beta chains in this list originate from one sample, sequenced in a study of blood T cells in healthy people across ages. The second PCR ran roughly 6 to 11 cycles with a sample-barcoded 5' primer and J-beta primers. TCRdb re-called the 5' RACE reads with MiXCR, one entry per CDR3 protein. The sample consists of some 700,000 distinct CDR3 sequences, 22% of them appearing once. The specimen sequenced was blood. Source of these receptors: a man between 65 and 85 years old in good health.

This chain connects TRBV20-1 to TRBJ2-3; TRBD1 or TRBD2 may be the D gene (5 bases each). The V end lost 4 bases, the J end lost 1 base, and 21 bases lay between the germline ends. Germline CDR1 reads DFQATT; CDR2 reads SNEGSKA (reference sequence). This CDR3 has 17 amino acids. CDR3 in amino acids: CSATTPGPNLRTDTQYF. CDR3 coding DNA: TGCAGTGCTACAACACCGGGACCCAATTTGCGCACAGATACGCAGTATTTT.

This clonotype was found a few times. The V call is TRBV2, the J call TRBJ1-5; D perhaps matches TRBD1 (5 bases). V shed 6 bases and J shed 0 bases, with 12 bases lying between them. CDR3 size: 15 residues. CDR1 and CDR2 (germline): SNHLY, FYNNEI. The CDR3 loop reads CASSLQELSNQPQHF. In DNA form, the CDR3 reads TGTGCCAGCAGCTTACAGGAACTTAGCAATCAGCCCCAGCATTTT.

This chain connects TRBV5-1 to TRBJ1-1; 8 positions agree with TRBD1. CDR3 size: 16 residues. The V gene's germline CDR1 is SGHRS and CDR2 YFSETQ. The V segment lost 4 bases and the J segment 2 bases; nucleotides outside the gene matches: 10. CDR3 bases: TGCGCCAGCAGCAACAGGGGGGGCAGGGCCAACACTGAAGCTTTCTTT. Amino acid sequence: CASSNRGGRANTEAFF.

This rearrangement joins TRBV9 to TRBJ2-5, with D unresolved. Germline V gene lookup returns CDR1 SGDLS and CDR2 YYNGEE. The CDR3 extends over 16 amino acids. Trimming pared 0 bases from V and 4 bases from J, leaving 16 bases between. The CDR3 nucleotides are TGTGCCAGCAGCGTAGAAGGCAGTCTGGTGGGAGAGACCCAGTACTTC. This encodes CASSVEGSLVGETQYF.

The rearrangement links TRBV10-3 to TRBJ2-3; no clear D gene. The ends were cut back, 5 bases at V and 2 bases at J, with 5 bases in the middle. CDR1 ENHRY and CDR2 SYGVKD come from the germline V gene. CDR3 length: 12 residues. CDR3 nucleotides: TGTGCCATCAGTACTCCCACAGATACGCAGTATTTT. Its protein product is CAISTPTDTQYF.

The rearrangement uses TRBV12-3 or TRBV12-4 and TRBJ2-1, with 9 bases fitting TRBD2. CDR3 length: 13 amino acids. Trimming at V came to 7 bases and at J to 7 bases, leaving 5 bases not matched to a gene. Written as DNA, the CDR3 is TGTGCCAGCATTCTTAGCGGGAGTAATGAGCAGTTCTTC. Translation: CASILSGSNEQFF.

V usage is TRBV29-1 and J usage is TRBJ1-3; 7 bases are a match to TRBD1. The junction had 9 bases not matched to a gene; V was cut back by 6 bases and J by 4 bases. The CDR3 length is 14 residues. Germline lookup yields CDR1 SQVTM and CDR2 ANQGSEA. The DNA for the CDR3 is TGCAGCGTGCTACAGGGGACGGGCGGAAACACCATATATTTT. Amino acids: CSVLQGTGGNTIYF.

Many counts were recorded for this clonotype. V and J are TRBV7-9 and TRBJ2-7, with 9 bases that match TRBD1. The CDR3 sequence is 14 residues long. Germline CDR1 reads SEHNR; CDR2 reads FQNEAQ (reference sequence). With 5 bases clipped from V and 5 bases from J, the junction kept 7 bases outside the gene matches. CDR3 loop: CASSLTGGGNEQYV. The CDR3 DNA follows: TGTGCCAGCAGCCTCACAGGGGGCGGGAACGAGCAGTACGTC.

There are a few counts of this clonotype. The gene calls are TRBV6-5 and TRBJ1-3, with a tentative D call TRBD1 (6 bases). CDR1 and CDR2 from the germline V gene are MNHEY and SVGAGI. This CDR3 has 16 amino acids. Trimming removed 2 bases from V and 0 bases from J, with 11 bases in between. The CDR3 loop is CASSYGGATSGNTIYF. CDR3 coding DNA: TGTGCCAGCAGTTACGGGGGGGCGACCTCTGGAAACACCATATATTTT.

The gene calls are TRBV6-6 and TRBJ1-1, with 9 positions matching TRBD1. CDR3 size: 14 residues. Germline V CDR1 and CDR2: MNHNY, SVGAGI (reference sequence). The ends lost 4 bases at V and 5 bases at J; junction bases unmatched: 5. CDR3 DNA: TGTGCCAGCAGTTGGGGACAGGGAGAGACTGAAGCTTTCTTT. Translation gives CASSWGQGETEAFF.

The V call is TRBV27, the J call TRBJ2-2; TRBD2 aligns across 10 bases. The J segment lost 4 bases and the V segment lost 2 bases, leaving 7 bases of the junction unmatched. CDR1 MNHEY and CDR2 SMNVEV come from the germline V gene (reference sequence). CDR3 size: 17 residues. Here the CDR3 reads CASSLGLAVTGTGELFF. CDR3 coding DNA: TGTGCCAGCAGTTTAGGACTAGCGGTTACGGGCACCGGGGAGCTGTTTTTT.

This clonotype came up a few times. This CDR3 reads CSARGADYGYTF. CDR3 nucleotides: TGCAGTGCTAGGGGGGCGGACTATGGCTACACCTTC. The chain links TRBV20-1 to TRBJ1-2; TRBD1 might be the D (6 bases). V was clipped by 3 bases and J by 3 bases, with 8 bases between them. Per the germline V gene, CDR1 is DFQATT and CDR2 is SNEGSKA (reference sequence). The CDR3 runs 12 residues.

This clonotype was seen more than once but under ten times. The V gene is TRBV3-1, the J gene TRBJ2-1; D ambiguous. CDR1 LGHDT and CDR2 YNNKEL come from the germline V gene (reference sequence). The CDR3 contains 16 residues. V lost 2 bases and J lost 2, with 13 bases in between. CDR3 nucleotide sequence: TGTGCCAGCAGCCAAAGCTTCTGGGGAACCTACAATGAGCAGTTCTTC. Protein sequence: CASSQSFWGTYNEQFF.

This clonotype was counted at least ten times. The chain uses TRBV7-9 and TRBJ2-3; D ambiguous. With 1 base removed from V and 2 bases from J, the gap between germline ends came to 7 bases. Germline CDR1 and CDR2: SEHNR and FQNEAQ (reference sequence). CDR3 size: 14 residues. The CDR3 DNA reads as TGTGCCAGCAGCTTAGGGGCTAACACAGATACGCAGTATTTT. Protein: CASSLGANTDTQYF.

The CDR3 protein is CASSYSFRGDEQFF. CDR3 nucleotides: TGTGCCAGCAGTTACTCATTCAGGGGAGATGAGCAGTTCTTC. The chain combines TRBV6-2 or TRBV6-3 with TRBJ2-1; possibly TRBD1 for D (6 bases). CDR1 and CDR2 from the germline V gene are MNHEY and SVGEGT. V shed 0 bases and J shed 8 bases, with 11 bases lying between them. This CDR3 has 14 amino acids.

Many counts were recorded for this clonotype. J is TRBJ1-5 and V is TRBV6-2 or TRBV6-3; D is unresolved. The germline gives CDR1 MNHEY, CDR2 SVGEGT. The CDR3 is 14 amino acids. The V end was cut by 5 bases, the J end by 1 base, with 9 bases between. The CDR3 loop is CASSQGISNQPQHF. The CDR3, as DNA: TGTGCCAGCAGTCAAGGGATAAGCAATCAGCCCCAGCATTTT.

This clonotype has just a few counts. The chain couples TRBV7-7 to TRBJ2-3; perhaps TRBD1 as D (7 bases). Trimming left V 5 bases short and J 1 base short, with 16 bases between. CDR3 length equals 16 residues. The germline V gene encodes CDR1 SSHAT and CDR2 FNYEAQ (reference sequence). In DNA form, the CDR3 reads TGTGCCAGCAGCCCAACCCAGGGGGGCCGCACAGATACGCAGTATTTT. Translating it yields CASSPTQGGRTDTQYF.

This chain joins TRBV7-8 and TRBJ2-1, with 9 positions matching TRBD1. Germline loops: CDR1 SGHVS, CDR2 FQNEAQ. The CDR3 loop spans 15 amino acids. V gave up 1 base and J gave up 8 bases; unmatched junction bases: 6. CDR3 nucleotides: TGTGCCAGCAGCTTAGACAGGGGGCGCGTTTATGAGCAGTTCTTC. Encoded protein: CASSLDRGRVYEQFF.

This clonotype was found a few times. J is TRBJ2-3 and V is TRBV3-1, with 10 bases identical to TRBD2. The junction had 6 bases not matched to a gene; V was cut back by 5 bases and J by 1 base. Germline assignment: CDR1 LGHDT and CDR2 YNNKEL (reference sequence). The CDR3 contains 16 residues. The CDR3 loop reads CASSAIGTSGTDTQYF. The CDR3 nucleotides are TGTGCCAGCAGCGCTATCGGGACTAGCGGCACAGATACGCAGTATTTT.

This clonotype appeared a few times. CDR3 sequence (DNA): TGTGCCAGCAGTTTATCACTCTGGGGCAATCAGCCCCAGCATTTT. Translation gives CASSLSLWGNQPQHF. The chain recombines TRBV27 with TRBJ1-5, with no clear D. Trimming cost V 0 bases and J 2 bases, with 8 bases left between them. The length of the CDR3 is 15 residues. From germline, CDR1 is MNHEY and CDR2 SMNVEV (reference sequence).

As DNA, the CDR3 is TGTGCCAGCATCGGCGGGGGGCGCTACAATGAGCAGTTCTTC. Encoded protein: CASIGGGRYNEQFF. The chain is built from TRBV28 and TRBJ2-1; 8 positions match TRBD2. The V segment lost 7 bases and the J segment 3 bases; nucleotides outside the gene matches: 5. Germline V lookup: CDR1 MDHEN, CDR2 SYDVKM. The CDR3 has 14 amino acids.

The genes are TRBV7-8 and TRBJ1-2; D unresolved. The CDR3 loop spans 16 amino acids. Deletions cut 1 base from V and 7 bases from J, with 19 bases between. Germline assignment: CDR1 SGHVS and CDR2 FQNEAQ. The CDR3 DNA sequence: TGTGCCAGCAGCTTAGTCTCAGTCAGGAAAGAAGCTGGCTACACCTTC. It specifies CASSLVSVRKEAGYTF.

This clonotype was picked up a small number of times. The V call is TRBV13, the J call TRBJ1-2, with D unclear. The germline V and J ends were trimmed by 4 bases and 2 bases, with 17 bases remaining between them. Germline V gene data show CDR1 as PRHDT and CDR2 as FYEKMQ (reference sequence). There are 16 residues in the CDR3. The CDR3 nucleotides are TGTGCCAGCAGCTCGGAACCCGACCGGGCGAACTATGGCTACACCTTC. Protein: CASSSEPDRANYGYTF.

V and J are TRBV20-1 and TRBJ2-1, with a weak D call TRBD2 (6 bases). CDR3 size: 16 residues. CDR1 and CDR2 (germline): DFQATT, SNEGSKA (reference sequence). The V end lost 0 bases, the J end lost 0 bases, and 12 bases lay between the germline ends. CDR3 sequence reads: CSARDPTSVSYNEQFF. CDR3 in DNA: TGCAGTGCTAGAGATCCGACTAGTGTCTCCTACAATGAGCAGTTCTTC.

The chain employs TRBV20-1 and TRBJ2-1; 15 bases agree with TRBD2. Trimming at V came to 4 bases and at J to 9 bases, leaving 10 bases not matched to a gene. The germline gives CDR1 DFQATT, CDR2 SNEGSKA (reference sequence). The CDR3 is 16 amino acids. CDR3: CSAIRPGTSGGREQFF. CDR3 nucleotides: TGCAGTGCTATCCGTCCCGGGACTAGCGGGGGGCGTGAGCAGTTCTTC.

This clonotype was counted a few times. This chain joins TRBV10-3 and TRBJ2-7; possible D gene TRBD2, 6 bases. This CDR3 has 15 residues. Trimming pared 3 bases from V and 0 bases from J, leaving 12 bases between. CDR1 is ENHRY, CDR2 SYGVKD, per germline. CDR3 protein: CAISEDGTVSYEQYV. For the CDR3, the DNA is TGTGCCATCAGTGAAGACGGGACTGTCTCCTACGAGCAGTACGTC.

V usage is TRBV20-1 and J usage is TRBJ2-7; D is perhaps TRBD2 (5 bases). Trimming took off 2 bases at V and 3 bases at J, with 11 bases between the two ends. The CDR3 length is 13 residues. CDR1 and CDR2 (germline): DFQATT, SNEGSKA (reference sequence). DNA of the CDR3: TGCAGTGCTAGAAGAGGGTCAGGCTACGAGCAGTACTTC. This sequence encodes CSARRGSGYEQYF.

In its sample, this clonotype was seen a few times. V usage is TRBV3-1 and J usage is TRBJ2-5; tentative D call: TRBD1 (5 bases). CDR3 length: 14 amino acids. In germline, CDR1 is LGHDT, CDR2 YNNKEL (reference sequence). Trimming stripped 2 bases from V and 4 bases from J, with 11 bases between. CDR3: CASSQRSDRETQYF. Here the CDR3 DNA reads TGTGCCAGCAGCCAAAGATCCGACAGAGAGACCCAGTACTTC.

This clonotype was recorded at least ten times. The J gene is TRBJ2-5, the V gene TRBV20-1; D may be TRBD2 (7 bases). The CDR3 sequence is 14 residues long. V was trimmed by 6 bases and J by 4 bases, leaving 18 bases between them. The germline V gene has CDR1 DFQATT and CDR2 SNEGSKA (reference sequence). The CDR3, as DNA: TGCAGTGCCGGACCCGGGGGGCGAGGAGAGACCCAGTACTTC. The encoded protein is CSAGPGGRGETQYF.

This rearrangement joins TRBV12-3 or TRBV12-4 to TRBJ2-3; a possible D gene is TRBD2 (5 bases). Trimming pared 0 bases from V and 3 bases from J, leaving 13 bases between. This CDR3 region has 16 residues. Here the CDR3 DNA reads TGTGCCAGCAGTTTAGCAGCGAGGGTGAGAACAGATACGCAGTATTTT. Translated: CASSLAARVRTDTQYF.